This entry describes one TCR beta chain. Antigen: not known. One end of the junction does not line up with germline, which may come from a read error. Germline V gene sequence: CDR1 KGHSH, CDR2 LQKENI. This CDR3 is built from 14 residues. This entry is derived from a study of blood T cells in healthy people across ages. Through a sample-barcoded 5' primer and a J-beta primer mix, a second PCR was run for about 6 to 12 cycles. Every molecule of cDNA carried a tag from a template-switch adaptor with 12 random nucleotides. All samples yielded 2.5 million or more CDR3-containing paired-end reads. TCRdb passed the 5' RACE reads through MiXCR, listing each CDR3 protein once. The sample has about 1.5 million distinct CDR3 sequences, under 55% seen once. The donors, aged about 6 to 90, were healthy Caucasians from Russia. Study-wide findings and caveats: Estimated diversity that came from one million T cells was considered an underestimate.

The specimen was blood. The rearrangement joins TRBV18 to TRBJ2-5, with D possibly called TRBD1 or TRBD2 (5 bases each). This sequence originates from a woman between 18 and 29 years old in good health. CDR3 DNA sequence: TGTACCAGCTCACCTACGGGACCCAGAGAGACCCAGTACTTC. Translating it yields CTSSPTGPRETQYF.